These T cell receptor beta chains were read from a single sample in a study of shared clonotypes between healthy human individuals. Using immunoSEQ multiplex PCR, the repertoire was profiled, and TCRdb retains in-frame clones only, with some absent. The data show 2 million to 3 million clones, over 85% seen once. Sequenced input: naive CD4+ T cells from PBMCs. The receptors here all came from a man younger than 35 in good health. Some clones in this sample may be carry-over from other donors' samples. CDR3s include the opening cysteine and the closing phenylalanine or tryptophan. The D gene is left open where the match is weak. Size tells how often a clone was seen (once, few, many) or the class of an expanded clone, and some rows leave it out.

clone_size d_call j_call v_call cdr3_aa cdr3_nt
. . TRBJ2-7 TRBV9 CASSADQGLQIGEQYF TGTGCCAGCAGCGCCGACCAGGGACTTCAAATAGGGGAGCAGTACTTC
. TRBD1 TRBJ1-2 TRBV7-2 CASSPDRAPYGYTF TGTGCCAGCAGCCCAGACAGGGCCCCCTATGGCTACACCTTC
once TRBD2 TRBJ2-5 TRBV2 CASSRLAGRQETQYF TGTGCCAGCAGTCGACTAGCGGGACGGCAAGAGACCCAGTACTTC
. . TRBJ2-2 TRBV5-1 CASSLAVDTGELFF TGCGCCAGCAGCTTGGCCGTGGACACCGGGGAGCTGTTTTTT
. . TRBJ2-1 TRBV4-1 CASSQPLTTGQFF TGCGCCAGCAGCCAACCGCTCACGACAGGGCAGTTCTTC
. TRBD2 TRBJ2-7 TRBV28 CASRPPGLAGTNYEQYF TGTGCCAGCAGACCCCCCGGACTAGCGGGAACCAACTACGAGCAGTACTTC
. . TRBJ1-1 TRBV7-9 CASSLAAPNTEAFF TGTGCCAGCAGCTTAGCAGCGCCGAACACTGAAGCTTTCTTT
. . TRBJ1-2 TRBV30 CAWSLGKNYGYTF TGTGCCTGGAGTCTGGGGAAAAACTATGGCTACACCTTC
. . TRBJ1-4 TRBV25-1 CASSELGGLEKLFF TGTGCCAGCAGTGAATTGGGGGGGCTCGAAAAACTGTTTTTT
few . TRBJ1-1 TRBV7-9 CASSRGTEAFF TGTGCCAGCAGCCGCGGGACTGAAGCTTTCTTT
. . TRBJ2-7 TRBV19 CASSISFSSETYEQYF TGTGCCAGTAGTATATCTTTTTCTAGCGAGACCTACGAGCAGTACTTC
. . TRBJ2-3 TRBV10-1 CASSPGLGDTQYF TGCGCCAGCAGCCCGGGTTTAGGGGATACGCAGTATTTT
. TRBD1 TRBJ1-2 TRBV5-4 CASSVTGLGGYTF TGTGCCAGCAGCGTGACAGGGTTGGGTGGCTACACCTTC
. . TRBJ1-4 TRBV5-6 CASSYGRTNEKLFF TGTGCCAGCAGCTACGGCAGGACTAATGAAAAACTGTTTTTT
. . TRBJ1-1 TRBV28 CASSSGGEKGTEAFF TGTGCCAGCAGTTCCGGAGGGGAGAAAGGCACTGAAGCTTTCTTT
. TRBD2 TRBJ2-3 TRBV29-1 CSVEGLAGPTDTQYF TGCAGCGTTGAAGGACTAGCGGGTCCCACAGATACGCAGTATTTT
. TRBD1 TRBJ1-5 TRBV7-6 CASSPGQGGNQPQHF TGTGCCAGCAGCCCCGGACAGGGCGGCAATCAGCCCCAGCATTTT
. TRBD1 TRBJ2-4 TRBV7-2 CASSSTAGTVAKNIQYF TGTGCCAGCAGCTCAACAGCTGGGACAGTAGCCAAAAACATTCAGTACTTC
. . TRBJ2-7 TRBV5-1 CASSLGNYPYEQYF TGCGCCAGCAGCTTGGGGAACTACCCCTACGAGCAGTACTTC
. TRBD1 TRBJ1-2 TRBV4-3 CASSQGQGRLGYTF TGCGCCAGCAGCCAGGGACAGGGGCGTCTTGGCTACACCTTC
. . TRBJ2-1 TRBV7-3 CASSLRGDRSVNEQFF TGTGCCAGCAGCTTACGGGGGGACAGGTCAGTCAATGAGCAGTTCTTC
once . TRBJ1-2 TRBV30 CAWSVRRGGYTF TGTGCCTGGAGTGTAAGGCGGGGAGGCTACACCTTC
. TRBD1 TRBJ1-1 TRBV11-2 CASSSLPQGARGTEAFF TGTGCCAGCAGCTCCCTTCCCCAGGGGGCGCGGGGCACTGAAGCTTTCTTT
. TRBD2 TRBJ2-2 TRBV19 CASSMGGGYTGELFF TGTGCCAGTAGTATGGGCGGGGGGTACACCGGGGAGCTGTTTTTT
. . TRBJ1-5 TRBV28 CASSLGQPQHF TGTGCCAGCAGCCTCGGACAGCCCCAGCATTTT
. TRBD1 TRBJ2-7 TRBV28 CASSVTGVGEQYF TGTGCCAGCAGTGTAACAGGGGTGGGCGAGCAGTACTTC
. . TRBJ2-5 TRBV28 CASSSNVQSQETQYF TGTGCCAGCAGTTCAAATGTACAGTCCCAAGAGACCCAGTACTTC
. . TRBJ2-5 TRBV29-1 CSVEQALQETQYF TGCAGCGTTGAACAGGCTCTCCAAGAGACCCAGTACTTC
. . TRBJ1-3 TRBV25-1 CASSEFPNTIYF TGTGCCAGCAGTGAATTCCCCAACACCATATATTTT
. . TRBJ1-1 TRBV11-2 CASSLFSGLVDTEAFF TGTGCCAGCAGCTTATTTTCGGGGTTAGTCGACACTGAAGCTTTCTTT
. TRBD2 TRBJ2-2 TRBV4-1 CASSQRKLADTNTGELFF TGCGCCAGCAGCCAACGAAAGCTAGCGGACACGAACACCGGGGAGCTGTTTTTT
. . TRBJ2-7 TRBV19 CATPHRVHEQYF TGTGCCACTCCCCACAGGGTCCACGAGCAGTACTTC
. TRBD2 TRBJ2-2 TRBV4-3 CASSQDPGTSGRKGNTGELFF TGCGCCAGCAGCCAAGATCCTGGGACTAGCGGGAGGAAGGGTAACACCGGGGAGCTGTTTTTT
. TRBD1 TRBJ2-5 TRBV5-5 CASSYLGTEQETQYF TGTGCCAGCAGCTATCTAGGGACAGAACAAGAGACCCAGTACTTC
. TRBD1 TRBJ1-4 TRBV5-4 CASSAQGGIRGATNEKLFF TGTGCCAGCAGCGCACAGGGGGGCATTCGCGGGGCAACTAATGAAAAACTGTTTTTT
. . TRBJ1-1 TRBV7-9 CASSLVANTEAFF TGTGCCAGCAGCTTAGTGGCAAACACTGAAGCTTTCTTT
. . TRBJ1-6 TRBV7-9 CASSPKRVYSPLHF TGTGCCAGCAGCCCCAAACGAGTGTATTCACCCCTCCACTTT
. TRBD2 TRBJ2-7 TRBV5-1 CASSLGTSASSYEQYF TGCGCCAGCAGCCTCGGGACTAGCGCCTCCTCCTACGAGCAGTACTTC
. . TRBJ2-5 TRBV5-1 CASSRRTDQETQYF TGCGCCAGCAGCCGAAGGACGGATCAAGAGACCCAGTACTTC
. . TRBJ1-4 TRBV5-1 CASTTGRPGNEKLFF TGCGCCAGCACCACCGGGCGGCCGGGGAATGAAAAACTGTTTTTT
. . TRBJ1-5 TRBV28 CASTRLSGDQPQHF TGTGCCAGCACCCGACTGTCGGGGGACCAGCCCCAGCATTTT